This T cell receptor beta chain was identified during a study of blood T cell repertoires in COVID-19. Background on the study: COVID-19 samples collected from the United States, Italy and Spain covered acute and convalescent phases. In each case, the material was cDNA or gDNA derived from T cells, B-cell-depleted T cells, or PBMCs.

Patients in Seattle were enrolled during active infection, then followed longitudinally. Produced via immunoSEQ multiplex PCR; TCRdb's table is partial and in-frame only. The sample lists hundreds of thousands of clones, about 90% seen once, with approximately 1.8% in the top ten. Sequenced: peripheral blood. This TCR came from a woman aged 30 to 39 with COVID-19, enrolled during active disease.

The DNA of the CDR3 is TGTGCCAGCAGTTTATCCAGTCCTCAGGGGGGCGAGCAGTACGTC. Translation gives CASSLSSPQGGEQYV. The chain employs TRBV28 and TRBJ2-7; weak D call: TRBD1 (7 bases). The CDR3 length is 15 residues. V lost 1 base and J lost 6, with 16 bases in between. CDR1 is MDHEN, CDR2 SYDVKM, per germline.